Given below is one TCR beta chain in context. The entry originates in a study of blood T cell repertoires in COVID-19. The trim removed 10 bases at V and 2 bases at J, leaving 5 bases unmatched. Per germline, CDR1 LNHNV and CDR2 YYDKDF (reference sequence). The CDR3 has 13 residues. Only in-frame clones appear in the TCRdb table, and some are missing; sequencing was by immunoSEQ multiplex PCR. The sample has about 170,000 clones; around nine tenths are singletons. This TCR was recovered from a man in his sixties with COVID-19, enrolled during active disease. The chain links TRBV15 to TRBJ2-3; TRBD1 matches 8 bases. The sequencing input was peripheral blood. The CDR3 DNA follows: TGTGCCAGCGGACAGGGATACACAGATACGCAGTATTTT. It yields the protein CASGQGYTDTQYF.